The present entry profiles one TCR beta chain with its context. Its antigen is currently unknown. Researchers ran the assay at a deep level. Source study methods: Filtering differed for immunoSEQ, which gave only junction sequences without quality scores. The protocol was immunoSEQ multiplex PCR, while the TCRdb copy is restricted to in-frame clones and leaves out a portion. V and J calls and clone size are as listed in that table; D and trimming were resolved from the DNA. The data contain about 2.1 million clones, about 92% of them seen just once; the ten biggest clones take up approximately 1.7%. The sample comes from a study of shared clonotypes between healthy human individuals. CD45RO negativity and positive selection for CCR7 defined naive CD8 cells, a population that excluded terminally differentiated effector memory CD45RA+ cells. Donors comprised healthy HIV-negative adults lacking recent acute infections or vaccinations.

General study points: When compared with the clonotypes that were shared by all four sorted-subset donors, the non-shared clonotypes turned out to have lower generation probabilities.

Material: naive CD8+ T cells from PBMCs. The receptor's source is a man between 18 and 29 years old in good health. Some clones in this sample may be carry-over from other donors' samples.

CDR3 coding DNA: TGTGCCAGCAGCTTAGATGCCCCCCTAGCGCAAGAGACCCAGTACTTC. Translation gives CASSLDAPLAQETQYF. The V call is TRBV7-6, the J call TRBJ2-5, with D possibly being TRBD2 (6 bases). CDR3 size: 16 residues. Trimming removed 1 base at V and 2 bases at J, with 14 bases between. The V gene's germline CDR1 is SGHVS and CDR2 FNYEAQ.